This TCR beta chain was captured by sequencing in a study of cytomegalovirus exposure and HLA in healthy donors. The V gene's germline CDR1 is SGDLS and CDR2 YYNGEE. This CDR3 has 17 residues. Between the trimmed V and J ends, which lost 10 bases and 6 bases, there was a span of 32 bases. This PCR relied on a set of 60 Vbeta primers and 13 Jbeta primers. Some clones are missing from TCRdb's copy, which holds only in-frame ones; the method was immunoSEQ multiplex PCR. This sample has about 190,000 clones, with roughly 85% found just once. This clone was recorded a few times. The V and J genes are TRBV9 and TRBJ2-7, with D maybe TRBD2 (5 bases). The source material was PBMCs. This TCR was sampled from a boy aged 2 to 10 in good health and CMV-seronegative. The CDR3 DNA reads TGTGCCGCAAAGACTATGCCTCCTAGGAGTGATTATTGCGAGCAGTACTTC. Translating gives CAAKTMPPRSDYCEQYF.